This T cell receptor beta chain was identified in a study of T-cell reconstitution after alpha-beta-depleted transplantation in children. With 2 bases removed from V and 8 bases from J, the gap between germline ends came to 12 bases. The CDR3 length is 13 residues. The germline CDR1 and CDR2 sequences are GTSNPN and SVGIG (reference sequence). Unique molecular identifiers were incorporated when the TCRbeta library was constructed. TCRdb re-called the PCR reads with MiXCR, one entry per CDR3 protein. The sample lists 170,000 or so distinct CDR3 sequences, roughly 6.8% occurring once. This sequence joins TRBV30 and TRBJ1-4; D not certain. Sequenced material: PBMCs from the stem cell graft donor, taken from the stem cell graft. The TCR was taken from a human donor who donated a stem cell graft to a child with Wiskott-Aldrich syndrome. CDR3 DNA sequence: TGTGCCTGGAGTACCGGGGTGGGGGAAAAACTGTTTTTT. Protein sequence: CAWSTGVGEKLFF.